The 26 T cell receptor beta chains listed next were all sequenced from one sample in a study of blood T cell repertoires in COVID-19. Measured with immunoSEQ multiplex PCR; TCRdb has only the in-frame clones, and not every one. The table records about 88,000 clones, about 82% of them present only once. Sequencing was performed on peripheral blood. The receptors here all came from a human donor in a cohort sampled during active COVID-19.

V is TRBV10-3 and J is TRBJ1-1; 12 positions agree with TRBD1. The CDR3 is 14 residues long. Germline V gene lookup returns CDR1 ENHRY and CDR2 SYGVKD. Trimming at V came to 6 bases and at J to 1 base, leaving 0 bases not matched to a gene. The CDR3 DNA follows: TGTGCCATCAGGGGACAGGGGGCGAACACTGAAGCTTTCTTT. Residues: CAIRGQGANTEAFF.

This clone was recorded a few times. V gene TRBV6-5 combines with J gene TRBJ1-1; tentatively, D is TRBD1 (6 bases). The germline gives CDR1 MNHEY, CDR2 SVGAGI. The CDR3 extends over 11 amino acids. Trimming took 8 bases from V and 4 from J, leaving 8 bases between them. CDR3 sequence: CASVGATEAFF. CDR3 coding DNA: TGTGCCAGCGTGGGGGCCACTGAAGCTTTCTTT.

The CDR3 nucleotides read TGTGCCAGCAGCGCGGGGGCGAGCTATGGCTACACCTTC. This encodes CASSAGASYGYTF. The chain uses TRBV6-5 and TRBJ1-2, with a possible D match to TRBD1 (6 bases). This CDR3 is built from 13 residues. The germline CDR1 and CDR2 sequences are MNHEY and SVGAGI. The ends were cut back, 6 bases at V and 4 bases at J, with 12 bases in the middle.

This chain uses TRBV6-6 with TRBJ1-1; 7 bases line up with TRBD1. Trimming took 5 bases from V and 11 from J; bases not matched to a gene: 5. Per the germline V gene, CDR1 is MNHNY and CDR2 is SVGAGI (reference sequence). This CDR3 contains 11 residues. The CDR3 nucleotides read TGTGCCAGCAGTGTACAGGGGCCGGCTTTCTTT. Translated: CASSVQGPAFF.

This rearrangement joins TRBV5-6 to TRBJ2-4; D not resolved. Germline V gives CDR1 SGHDT, CDR2 YYEEEE. V lost 3 bases and J lost 8, with 24 bases in between. The CDR3 has 17 residues. The CDR3 DNA sequence: TGTGCCAGCAGCTCACCGGGTCATAAAACCAATACCTACATTCAGTACTTC. This codes for CASSSPGHKTNTYIQYF.

This chain uses TRBV28 with TRBJ2-7, with D maybe TRBD2 (6 bases). This CDR3 is 12 amino acids long. CDR1 and CDR2 from the germline V gene are MDHEN and SYDVKM. Trimming removed 1 base from V and 6 bases from J, with 7 bases in between. The CDR3 bases are TGTGCCAGCAGTTTATTCGGGAGCGAGCAGTACTTC. This sequence encodes CASSLFGSEQYF. Full variable domain (remainder filled in from reference TRBV28 and TRBJ2-7): DVKVTQSSRYLVKRTGEKVFLECVQDMDHENMFWYRQDPGLGLRLIYFSYDVKMKEKGDIPEGYSVSREKKERFSLILESASTNQTSMYLCASSLFGSEQYFGPGTRLTVT.

The gene calls are TRBV9 and TRBJ2-3; D might be TRBD2 (7 bases). The CDR3 consists of 16 residues. V was trimmed by 5 bases and J by 1 base, leaving 17 bases between them. Germline CDR1 SGDLS, CDR2 YYNGEE. The CDR3 here is CASSLGGLAGTDTQYF. The CDR3 region has the DNA TGTGCCAGCAGTCTGGGGGGGCTAGCTGGCACAGATACGCAGTATTTT. The full variable domain, in which reference TRBV9 and TRBJ2-3 provide the parts outside the CDR3, is DSGVTQTPKHLITATGQRVTLRCSPRSGDLSVYWYQQSLDQGLQFLIQYYNGEERAKGNILERFSAQQFPDLHSELNLSSLELGDSALYFCASSLGGLAGTDTQYFGPGTRLTVL.

V gene TRBV4-3 combines with J gene TRBJ2-4; D remains ambiguous. Trimming stripped 0 bases from V and 0 bases from J, with 9 bases between. Per germline, CDR1 LGHNA and CDR2 YSLEER. The CDR3 loop spans 16 amino acids. DNA for the CDR3: TGCGCCAGCAGCCAAGATCCCTATTTAGCCAAAAACATTCAGTACTTC. Residues: CASSQDPYLAKNIQYF.

The V gene is TRBV2, the J gene TRBJ1-5, with 9 bases fitting TRBD1. V shed 5 bases and J 1 base; nucleotides not matched to a gene: 6. The CDR3 loop spans 16 amino acids. In germline, CDR1 is SNHLY, CDR2 FYNNEI. This CDR3 is CASSMAGQGSNQPQHF. As DNA, the CDR3 is TGTGCCAGCAGTATGGCGGGACAGGGCAGCAATCAGCCCCAGCATTTT.

J is TRBJ1-2 and V is TRBV6-5, with D possibly being TRBD1 (5 bases). This CDR3 is built from 13 residues. Germline V gives CDR1 MNHEY, CDR2 SVGAGI. Trimming stripped 8 bases from V and 5 bases from J, with 15 bases between. This CDR3 reads CASQGLSGYGYTF. DNA for the CDR3: TGTGCCAGCCAGGGACTTTCTGGGTATGGCTACACCTTC.

The V gene is TRBV4-1, the J gene TRBJ1-6; maybe TRBD1 (5 bases). V shed 0 bases and J shed 7 bases, with 10 bases lying between them. Germline loops: CDR1 MGHRA, CDR2 YSYEKL. CDR3 length equals 15 residues. The CDR3 sequence: CASSQDRVANSPLHF. The CDR3 DNA sequence: TGCGCCAGCAGCCAAGACAGGGTGGCGAATTCACCCCTCCACTTT.

This chain joins TRBV28 and TRBJ2-2; 10 bases are shared with TRBD2. The CDR3 runs 16 residues. The germline gives CDR1 MDHEN, CDR2 SYDVKM. After removal of 2 bases from V and 4 bases from J, the junction contained 4 bases not matched to a gene. CDR3 bases: TGTGCCAGCAGTTTACCTAGCGGGAGTGTCACCGGGGAGCTGTTTTTT. The encoded protein is CASSLPSGSVTGELFF.

With respect to this clone: The junction differs from germline at one of its ends, possibly a read error. The chain employs TRBV25-1 and TRBJ2-7; 10 bases line up with TRBD2. CDR3 length: 15 residues. Germline V gene sequence: CDR1 MGHDK, CDR2 SYGVNS. The CDR3 coding sequence is TGTGCCGGCAGTGACCCCACTAGCGGGACCTACGAGCAGTACTTC. Protein: CAGSDPTSGTYEQYF.

The CDR3 sequence is CASSRSGTYYPETQYF. The CDR3 DNA sequence: TGTGCCAGCAGCCGTTCCGGGACATATTATCCTGAGACCCAGTACTTC. The rearrangement links TRBV3-1 (or the pseudogene TRBV3-2) to TRBJ2-5; D might be TRBD1 (6 bases). Trimming left V 4 bases short and J 5 bases short, with 20 bases between. Germline V gives CDR1 LGHDT, CDR2 YNNKEL (reference sequence). This CDR3 region has 16 residues.

This clone was seen only a few times. The chain combines TRBV14 with TRBJ2-7; 9 bases align to TRBD1. This CDR3 contains 14 residues. V lost 5 bases and J lost 7; bases outside the gene matches: 9. CDR1 and CDR2 from the germline V gene are SGHDN and FVKESK. The CDR3 region is CASSSDRGYLEQYF. CDR3 nucleotides: TGTGCCAGCAGCTCCGACAGGGGGTATCTTGAGCAGTACTTC.

This clone was picked up one time. The chain uses TRBV27 and TRBJ2-1, with TRBD2 matching 9 bases. The CDR3 consists of 14 residues. V was clipped by 3 bases and J by 8 bases; unmatched bases: 5. CDR1 and CDR2 (germline): MNHEY, SMNVEV (reference sequence). Written as DNA, the CDR3 is TGTGCCAGCAGTTTCTCGAGGACTAGCGATGAGCAGTTCTTC. This sequence encodes CASSFSRTSDEQFF.

V and J are TRBV18 and TRBJ1-4; 7 bases agree with TRBD1. The CDR3 contains 13 residues. Germline-derived CDR1 and CDR2 are KGHSH and LQKENI. This CDR3 reads CATRGTVNEKLFF. DNA of the CDR3: TGTGCTACACGCGGGACAGTAAATGAAAAACTGTTTTTT.

This chain uses TRBV18 with TRBJ2-5, with 7 bases matching TRBD1. The CDR3 length is 14 residues. The V gene end was trimmed by 3 bases and the J gene end by 3 bases; junction bases not matched to a gene: 4. Germline CDR1 and CDR2: KGHSH and LQKENI. The DNA for the CDR3 is TGTGCCAGCTCACCCGCAGGGACAGAAGAGACCCAGTACTTC. This translates into CASSPAGTEETQYF.

This clone showed up just once. The V and J genes are TRBV10-3 and TRBJ2-7; 9 positions agree with TRBD1. Germline CDR1 ENHRY, CDR2 SYGVKD. Trimming at V came to 3 bases and at J to 3 bases, leaving 6 bases not matched to a gene. The CDR3 contains 15 residues. CDR3 bases: TGTGCCATCAGTGAATTTGGGACAGGGAACTACGAGCAGTACTTC. Protein: CAISEFGTGNYEQYF.

The chain carries TRBV2 and TRBJ1-1; D possibly corresponds to TRBD1 (6 bases). The CDR3 extends over 13 amino acids. Germline V gene lookup returns CDR1 SNHLY and CDR2 FYNNEI. Trimming cost V 8 bases and J 1 base, with 11 bases left between them. This CDR3 is CASRDTGNTEAFF. Written as DNA, the CDR3 is TGTGCCAGCCGGGACACGGGGAACACTGAAGCTTTCTTT.

In the case of this clone: Other DNA sequences within the sample encode an identical CDR3. The chain recombines TRBV7-2 with TRBJ2-5, with 8 bases fitting TRBD1. The CDR3 has 13 amino acids. Germline V gene data show CDR1 as SGHTA and CDR2 as FQGNSA. The trim removed 3 bases at V and 5 bases at J, leaving 2 bases unmatched. CDR3 in amino acids: CASSFTGGETQYF. The CDR3 bases are TGTGCCAGCAGCTTCACAGGGGGGGAGACCCAGTACTTC.

The V and J genes are TRBV7-3 and TRBJ2-1; D possibly corresponds to TRBD1 (5 bases). The CDR3 sequence is 13 residues long. Trimming removed 5 bases at V and 12 bases at J, with 17 bases between. Germline V CDR1 and CDR2: SGHTA, FQGTGA. This chain's CDR3 is CASSPGWGFGQFF. CDR3 nucleotides: TGTGCCAGCAGCCCAGGGTGGGGTTTTGGGCAGTTCTTC.

In this sample, this clone turned up once. The CDR3 region has the DNA TGTGCCAGCAGCGTAGGAGGCGGGCCCACAGATACGCAGTATTTT. Translated: CASSVGGGPTDTQYF. The chain is built from TRBV9 and TRBJ2-3, with D perhaps TRBD2 (5 bases). V was clipped by 0 bases and J by 2 bases, with 10 bases between them. The CDR3 contains 15 residues. Germline V lookup: CDR1 SGDLS, CDR2 YYNGEE.

The chain couples TRBV3-1 (or the pseudogene TRBV3-2) to TRBJ1-5, with 7 bases aligning to TRBD1. Per germline, CDR1 LGHDT and CDR2 YNNKEL (reference sequence). The J segment lost 7 bases and the V segment lost 1 base, leaving 10 bases of the junction unmatched. The length of the CDR3 is 16 residues. CDR3 sequence (DNA): TGTGCCAGCAGCCAAGCCCACCAGGGGGACGCGCAGCCCCAGCATTTT. Translated: CASSQAHQGDAQPQHF.

This rearrangement joins TRBV7-9 to TRBJ2-2, with TRBD1 matching 9 bases. V shed 5 bases, J shed 5 bases, and the junction held 3 bases outside the gene matches. The germline V gene has CDR1 SEHNR and CDR2 FQNEAQ (reference sequence). CDR3 length: 14 residues. As DNA, the CDR3 is TGTGCCAGCAGCCAAGGGACAGGGACCGGGGAGCTGTTTTTT. Its protein is CASSQGTGTGELFF.

DNA for the CDR3: TGCGCCAGCAGCTTGGCGATTAGCGGGAGCGCAGATACGCAGTATTTT. Protein: CASSLAISGSADTQYF. The V and J genes are TRBV5-1 and TRBJ2-3, with 9 bases matching TRBD2. The CDR3 spans 16 residues. Per the germline V gene, CDR1 is SGHRS and CDR2 is YFSETQ. J lost 4 bases, V lost 0 bases, and 6 bases had no gene match.